This TCR beta chain was identified in a study of neoadjuvant anti-PD-1 for oral cavity cancer. Turning to the study itself: Patients mostly received three to four biweekly nivolumab doses at 3 mg/kg before surgery.

Most tumor samples had 4.8 ug input DNA in two replicates. TCRdb's table, derived via immunoSEQ multiplex PCR, lists solely in-frame clones and lacks some. In the table there are thousands of clones, 50% to 70% of which are singletons. Stage II-IVA oral cavity squamous cell carcinoma was new and untreated by systemic or radiation therapy. Patients had HPV-negative, locally advanced oral cavity squamous cell carcinoma. The germline gives CDR1 MNHNS, CDR2 SASEGT. This CDR3 is built from 14 residues. Trimming stripped 2 bases from V and 8 bases from J, with 15 bases between. The sequence was collected from a person between 40 and 85 years old with oral cavity squamous cell carcinoma. This specimen was tumor tissue, taken before nivolumab (anti-PD-1) treatment. This chain links TRBV6-1 with TRBJ1-1; no clear D gene. The CDR3 DNA is TGTGCCAGCAGTGAACTCGCAGGTAAAGGCGAAGCTTTCTTT. Amino acids: CASSELAGKGEAFF.